This TCR beta chain was obtained from a study of blood T cell repertoires in COVID-19. Participant age was roughly 18 to 100 years, and participants resided in approximately 25 US areas. Grouping used clinical history reported by participants in a survey and questionnaire. Profiled with immunoSEQ multiplex PCR; TCRdb holds only in-frame clones, not every one. The table lists about 270,000 clones, roughly 90% of them singletons. From germline, CDR1 is SGHRS and CDR2 YFSETQ. V gave up 0 bases and J gave up 1 base, with 10 bases separating them. This CDR3 has 16 amino acids. The receptor's source is a woman aged 45 to 65 who had recovered from COVID-19. The J gene is TRBJ1-4, the V gene TRBV5-1, with D maybe TRBD1 (6 bases). Input material: PBMCs or T cells enriched from blood (not recorded which). DNA of the CDR3: TGCGCCAGCAGCTTGGAGGTACAGGGAACTAATGAAAAACTGTTTTTT. Amino acid sequence: CASSLEVQGTNEKLFF.